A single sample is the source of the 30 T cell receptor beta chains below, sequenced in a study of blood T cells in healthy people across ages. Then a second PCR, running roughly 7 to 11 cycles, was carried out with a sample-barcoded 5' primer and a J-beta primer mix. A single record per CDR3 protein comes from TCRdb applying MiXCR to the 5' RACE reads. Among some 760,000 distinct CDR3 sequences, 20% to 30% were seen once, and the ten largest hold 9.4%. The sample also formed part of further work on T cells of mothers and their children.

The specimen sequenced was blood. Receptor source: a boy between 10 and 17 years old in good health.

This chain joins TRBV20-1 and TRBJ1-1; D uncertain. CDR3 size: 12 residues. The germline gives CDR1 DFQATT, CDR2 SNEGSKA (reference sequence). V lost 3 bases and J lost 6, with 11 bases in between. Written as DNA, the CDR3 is TGCAGTGCTAGCGTAATAGCGGCTGAAGCTTTCTTT. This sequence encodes CSASVIAAEAFF.

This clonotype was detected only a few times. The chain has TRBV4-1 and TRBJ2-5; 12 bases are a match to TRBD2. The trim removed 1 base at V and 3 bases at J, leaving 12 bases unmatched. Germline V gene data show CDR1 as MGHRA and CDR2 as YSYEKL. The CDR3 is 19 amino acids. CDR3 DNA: TGCGCCAGCAGCCAAGGTCCTACACTAGCGGGGGGCGGGAAAGAGACCCAGTACTTC. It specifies CASSQGPTLAGGGKETQYF.

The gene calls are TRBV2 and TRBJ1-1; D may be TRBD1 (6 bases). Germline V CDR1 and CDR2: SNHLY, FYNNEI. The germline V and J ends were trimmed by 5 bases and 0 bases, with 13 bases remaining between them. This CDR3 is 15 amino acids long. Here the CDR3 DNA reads TGTGCCAGCAGTTACGGCGGGGGCATGAACACTGAAGCTTTCTTT. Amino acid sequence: CASSYGGGMNTEAFF.

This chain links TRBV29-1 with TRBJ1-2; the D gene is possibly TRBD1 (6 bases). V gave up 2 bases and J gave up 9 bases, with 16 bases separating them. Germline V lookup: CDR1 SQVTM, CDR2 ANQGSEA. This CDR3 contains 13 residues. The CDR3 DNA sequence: TGCAGCGTTGAATCAGTAGGGGGGACGAGCTACACCTTC. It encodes CSVESVGGTSYTF.

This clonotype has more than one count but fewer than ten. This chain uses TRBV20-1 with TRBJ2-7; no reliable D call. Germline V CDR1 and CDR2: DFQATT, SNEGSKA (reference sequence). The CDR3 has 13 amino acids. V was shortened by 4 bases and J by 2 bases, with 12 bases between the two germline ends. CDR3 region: CSAKVAGTYEQYF. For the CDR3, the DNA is TGCAGTGCTAAAGTTGCAGGTACCTACGAGCAGTACTTC.

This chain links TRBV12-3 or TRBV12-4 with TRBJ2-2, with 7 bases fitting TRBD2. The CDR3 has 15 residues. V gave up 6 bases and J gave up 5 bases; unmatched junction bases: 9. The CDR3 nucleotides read TGTGCCAGCAGCCCCAGGGAGGGTTGGACCGGGGAGCTGTTTTTT. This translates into CASSPREGWTGELFF.

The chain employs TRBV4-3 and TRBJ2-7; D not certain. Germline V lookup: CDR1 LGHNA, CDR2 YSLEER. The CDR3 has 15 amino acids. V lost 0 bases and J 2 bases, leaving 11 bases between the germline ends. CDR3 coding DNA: TGCGCCAGCAGCCAAGATGGCGGACCTACCTACGAGCAGTACTTC. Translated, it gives CASSQDGGPTYEQYF.

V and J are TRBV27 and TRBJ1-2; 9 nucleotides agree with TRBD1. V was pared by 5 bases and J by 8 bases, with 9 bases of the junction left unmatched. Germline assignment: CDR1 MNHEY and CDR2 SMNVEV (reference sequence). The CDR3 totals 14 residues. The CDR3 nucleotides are TGTGCCAGCAGTCACCGGGACAGGGTGGGAGGCTACACCTTC. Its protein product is CASSHRDRVGGYTF.

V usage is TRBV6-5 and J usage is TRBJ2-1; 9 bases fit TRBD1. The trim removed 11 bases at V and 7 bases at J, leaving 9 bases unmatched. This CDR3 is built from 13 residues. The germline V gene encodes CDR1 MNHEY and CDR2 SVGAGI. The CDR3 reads CAVGQGRNNEQFF. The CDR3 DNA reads TGTGCCGTTGGACAGGGGCGGAATAATGAGCAGTTCTTC.

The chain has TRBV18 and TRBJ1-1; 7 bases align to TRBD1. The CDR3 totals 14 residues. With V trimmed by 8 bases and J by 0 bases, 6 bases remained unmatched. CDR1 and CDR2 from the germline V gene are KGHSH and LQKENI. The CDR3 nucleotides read TGTGCCAGCCGGGACAGCATAATGAACACTGAAGCTTTCTTT. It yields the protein CASRDSIMNTEAFF.

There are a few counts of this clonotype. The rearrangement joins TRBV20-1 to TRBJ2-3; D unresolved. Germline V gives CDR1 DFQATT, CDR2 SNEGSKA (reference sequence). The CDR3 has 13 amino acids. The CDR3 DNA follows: TGCAGCGGCAGAGTACCCTATAGGGATACGCAGTATTTT. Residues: CSGRVPYRDTQYF.

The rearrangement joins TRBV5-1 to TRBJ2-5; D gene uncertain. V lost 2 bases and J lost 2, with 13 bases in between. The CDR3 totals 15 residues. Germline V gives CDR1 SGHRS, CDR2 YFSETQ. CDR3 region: CASSLESALQETQYF. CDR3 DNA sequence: TGCGCCAGCAGCTTAGAGTCGGCTCTGCAAGAGACCCAGTACTTC.

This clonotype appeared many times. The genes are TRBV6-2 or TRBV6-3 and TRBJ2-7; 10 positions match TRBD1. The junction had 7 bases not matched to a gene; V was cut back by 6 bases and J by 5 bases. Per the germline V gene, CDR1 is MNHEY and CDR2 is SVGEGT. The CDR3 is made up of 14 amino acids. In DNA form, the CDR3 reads TGTGCCAGCAGCGATCGACAGGGGGCCAACGAGCAGTACTTC. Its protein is CASSDRQGANEQYF.

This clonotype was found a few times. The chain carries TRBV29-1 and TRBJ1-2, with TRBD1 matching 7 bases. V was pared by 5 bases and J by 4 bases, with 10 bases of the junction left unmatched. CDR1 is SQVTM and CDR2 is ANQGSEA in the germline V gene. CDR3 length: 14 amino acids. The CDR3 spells CSVTTPGQIYGYTF. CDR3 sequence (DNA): TGCAGCGTTACAACTCCGGGACAGATCTATGGCTACACCTTC. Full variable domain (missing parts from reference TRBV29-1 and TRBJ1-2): SAVISQKPSRDICQRGTSLTIQCQVDSQVTMMFWYRQQPGQSLTLIATANQGSEATYESGFVIDKFPISRPNLTFSTLTVSNMSPEDSSIYLCSVTTPGQIYGYTFGSGTRLTVV.

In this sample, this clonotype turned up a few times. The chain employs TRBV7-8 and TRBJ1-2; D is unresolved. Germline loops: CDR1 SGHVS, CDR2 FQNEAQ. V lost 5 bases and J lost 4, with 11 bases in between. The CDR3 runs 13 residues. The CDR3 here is CASSHDNGYGYTF. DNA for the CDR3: TGTGCCAGCAGCCATGACAACGGCTATGGCTACACCTTC.

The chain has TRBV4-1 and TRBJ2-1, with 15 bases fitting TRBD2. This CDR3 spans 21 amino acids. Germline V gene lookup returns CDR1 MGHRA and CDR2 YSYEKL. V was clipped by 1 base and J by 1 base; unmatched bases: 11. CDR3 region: CASSQVPAGLAGGPSYNEQFF. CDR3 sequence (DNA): TGCGCCAGCAGCCAAGTTCCTGCTGGACTAGCGGGGGGGCCGTCCTACAATGAGCAGTTCTTC.

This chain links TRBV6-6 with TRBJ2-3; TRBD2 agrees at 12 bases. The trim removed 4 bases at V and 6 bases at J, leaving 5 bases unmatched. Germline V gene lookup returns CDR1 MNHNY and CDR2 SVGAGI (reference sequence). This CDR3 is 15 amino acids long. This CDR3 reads CASSFPSGRADTQYF. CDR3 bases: TGTGCCAGCAGTTTTCCTAGCGGGAGGGCCGATACGCAGTATTTT.

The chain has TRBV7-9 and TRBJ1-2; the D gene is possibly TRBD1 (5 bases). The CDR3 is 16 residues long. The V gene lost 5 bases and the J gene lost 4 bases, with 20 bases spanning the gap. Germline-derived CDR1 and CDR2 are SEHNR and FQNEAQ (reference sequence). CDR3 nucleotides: TGTGCCAGCAGCCCGGAACTGACCCAGGGAGGCTATGGCTACACCTTC. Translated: CASSPELTQGGYGYTF. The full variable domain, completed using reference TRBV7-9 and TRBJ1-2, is DTGVSQNPRHKITKRGQNVTFRCDPISEHNRLYWYRQTLGQGPEFLTYFQNEAQLEKSRLLSDRFSAERPKGSFSTLEIQRTEQGDSAMYLCASSPELTQGGYGYTFGSGTRLTVV.

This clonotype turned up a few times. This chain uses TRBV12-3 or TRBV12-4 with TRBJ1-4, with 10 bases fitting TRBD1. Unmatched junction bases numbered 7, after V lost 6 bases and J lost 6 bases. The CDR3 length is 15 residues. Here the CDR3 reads CASSRPGTGDEKLFF. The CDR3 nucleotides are TGTGCCAGCAGCCGACCCGGGACAGGGGATGAAAAACTGTTTTTT.

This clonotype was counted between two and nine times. CDR3 amino acids: CSVLTSSGNTIYF. The DNA of the CDR3 is TGCAGCGTCCTGACAAGCTCTGGAAACACCATATATTTT. This chain connects TRBV29-1 to TRBJ1-3; D is ambiguous. CDR1 is SQVTM, CDR2 ANQGSEA, per germline. The CDR3 is 13 residues long. The germline V and J ends were trimmed by 6 bases and 0 bases, with 9 bases remaining between them.

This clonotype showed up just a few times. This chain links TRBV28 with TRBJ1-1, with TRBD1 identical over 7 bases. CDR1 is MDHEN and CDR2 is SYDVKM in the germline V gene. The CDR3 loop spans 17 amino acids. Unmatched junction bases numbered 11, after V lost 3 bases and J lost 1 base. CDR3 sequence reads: CASSLRGQGERNTEAFF. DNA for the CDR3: TGTGCCAGCAGTTTGAGGGGTCAGGGGGAAAGGAACACTGAAGCTTTCTTT.

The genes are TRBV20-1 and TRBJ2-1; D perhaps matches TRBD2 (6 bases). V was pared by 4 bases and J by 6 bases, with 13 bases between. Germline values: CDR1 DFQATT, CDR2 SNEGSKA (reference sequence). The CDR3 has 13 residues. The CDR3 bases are TGCAGTGCTACAACAACTAGCCCCAATGAGCAGTTCTTC. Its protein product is CSATTTSPNEQFF.

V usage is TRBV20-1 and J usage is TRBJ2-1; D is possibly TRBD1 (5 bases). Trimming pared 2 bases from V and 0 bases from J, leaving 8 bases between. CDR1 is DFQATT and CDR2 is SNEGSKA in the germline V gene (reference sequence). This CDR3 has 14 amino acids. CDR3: CSARSTDSYNEQFF. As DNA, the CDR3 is TGCAGTGCTAGATCGACAGACTCCTACAATGAGCAGTTCTTC.

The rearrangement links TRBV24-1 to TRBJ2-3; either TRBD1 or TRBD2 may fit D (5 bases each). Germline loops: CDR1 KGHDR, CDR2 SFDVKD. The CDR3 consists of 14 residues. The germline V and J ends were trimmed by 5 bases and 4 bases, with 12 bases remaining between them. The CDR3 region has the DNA TGTGCCACCAGTGGAGGGGAGAGGGCAGATACGCAGTATTTT. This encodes CATSGGERADTQYF.

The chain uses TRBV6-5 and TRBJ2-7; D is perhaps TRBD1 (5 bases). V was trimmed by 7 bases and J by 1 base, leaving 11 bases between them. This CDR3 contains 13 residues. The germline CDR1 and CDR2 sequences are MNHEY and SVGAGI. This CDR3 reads CASIPTDSYEQYF. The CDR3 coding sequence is TGTGCCAGCATTCCGACAGATTCCTACGAGCAGTACTTC.

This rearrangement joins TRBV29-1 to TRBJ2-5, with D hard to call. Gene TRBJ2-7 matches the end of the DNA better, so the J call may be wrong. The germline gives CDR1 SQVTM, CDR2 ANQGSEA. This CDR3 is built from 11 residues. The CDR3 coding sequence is TGCAGCGCCCAAAGCTCCTACGAGCAGTACTTC. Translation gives CSAQSSYEQYF.

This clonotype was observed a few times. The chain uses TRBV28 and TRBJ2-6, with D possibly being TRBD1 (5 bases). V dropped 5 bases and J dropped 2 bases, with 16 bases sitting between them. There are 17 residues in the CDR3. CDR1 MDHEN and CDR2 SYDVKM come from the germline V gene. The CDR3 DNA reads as TGTGCCAGCAGTCTTTCGACAGTCATACCTGGGGCCAACGTCCTGACTTTC. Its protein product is CASSLSTVIPGANVLTF. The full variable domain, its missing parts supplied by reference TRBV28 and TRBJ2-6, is DVKVTQSSRYLVKRTGEKVFLECVQDMDHENMFWYRQDPGLGLRLIYFSYDVKMKEKGDIPEGYSVSREKKERFSLILESASTNQTSMYLCASSLSTVIPGANVLTFGAGSRLTVL.

CDR3 in amino acids: CASGSPSQPQHF. CDR3 coding DNA: TGTGCTAGTGGTTCCCCATCTCAGCCCCAGCATTTT. This rearrangement joins TRBV12-5 to TRBJ1-5; D is unclear. CDR1 is LGHNT and CDR2 is FRNRAP in the germline V gene. This CDR3 contains 12 residues. V was trimmed by 4 bases and J by 6 bases, leaving 7 bases between them.

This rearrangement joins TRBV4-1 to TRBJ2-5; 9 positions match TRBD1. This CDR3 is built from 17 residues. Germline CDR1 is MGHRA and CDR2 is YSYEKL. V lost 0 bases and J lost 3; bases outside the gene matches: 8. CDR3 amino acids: CASSQEYFGTGKETQYF. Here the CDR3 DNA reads TGCGCCAGCAGCCAAGAGTACTTCGGGACAGGGAAAGAGACCCAGTACTTC.

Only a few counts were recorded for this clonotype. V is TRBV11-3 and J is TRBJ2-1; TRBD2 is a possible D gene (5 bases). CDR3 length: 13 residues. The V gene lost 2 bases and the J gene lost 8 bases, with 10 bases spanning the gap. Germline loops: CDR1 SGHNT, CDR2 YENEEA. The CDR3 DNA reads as TGTGCCAGCAGCTTATCTCTAGCAGATGAGCAGTTCTTC. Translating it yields CASSLSLADEQFF.